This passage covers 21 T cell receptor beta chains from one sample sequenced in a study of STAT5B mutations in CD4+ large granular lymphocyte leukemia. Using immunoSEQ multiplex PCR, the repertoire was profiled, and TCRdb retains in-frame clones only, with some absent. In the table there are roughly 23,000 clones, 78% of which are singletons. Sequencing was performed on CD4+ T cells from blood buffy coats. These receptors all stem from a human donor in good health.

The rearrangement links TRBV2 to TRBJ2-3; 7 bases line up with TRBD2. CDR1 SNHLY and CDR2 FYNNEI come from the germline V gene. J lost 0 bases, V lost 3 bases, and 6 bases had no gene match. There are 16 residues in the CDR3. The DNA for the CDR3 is TGTGCCAGCAGTGAGCTAGCGGTCTCTAGCACAGATACGCAGTATTTT. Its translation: CASSELAVSSTDTQYF.

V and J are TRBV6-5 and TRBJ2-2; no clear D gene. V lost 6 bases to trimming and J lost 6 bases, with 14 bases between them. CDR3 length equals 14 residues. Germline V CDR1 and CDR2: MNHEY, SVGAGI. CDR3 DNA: TGTGCCAGCAGACCCCCGCGCGGATCCGGGGAGCTGTTTTTT. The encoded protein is CASRPPRGSGELFF.

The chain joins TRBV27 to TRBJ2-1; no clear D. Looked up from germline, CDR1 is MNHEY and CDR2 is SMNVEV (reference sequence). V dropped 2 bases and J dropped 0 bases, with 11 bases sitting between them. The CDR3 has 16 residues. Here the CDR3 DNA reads TGTGCCAGCAGTTTAGTTGGCGAAAGCTCCTACAATGAGCAGTTCTTC. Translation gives CASSLVGESSYNEQFF.

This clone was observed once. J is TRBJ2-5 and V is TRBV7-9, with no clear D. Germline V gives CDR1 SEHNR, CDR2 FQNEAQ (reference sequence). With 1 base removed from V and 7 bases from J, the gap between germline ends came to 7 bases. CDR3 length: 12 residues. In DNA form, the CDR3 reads TGTGCCAGCAGCTTAGAGGAAGGGACCCAGTACTTC. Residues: CASSLEEGTQYF. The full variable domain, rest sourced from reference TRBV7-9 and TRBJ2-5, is DTGVSQNPRHKITKRGQNVTFRCDPISEHNRLYWYRQTLGQGPEFLTYFQNEAQLEKSRLLSDRFSAERPKGSFSTLEIQRTEQGDSAMYLCASSLEEGTQYFGPGTRLLVL.

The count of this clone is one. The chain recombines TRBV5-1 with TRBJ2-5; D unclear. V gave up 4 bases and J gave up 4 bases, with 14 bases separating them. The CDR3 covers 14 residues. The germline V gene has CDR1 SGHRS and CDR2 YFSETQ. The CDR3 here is CASSLGGIGETQYF. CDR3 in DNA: TGCGCCAGCAGCCTTGGCGGCATTGGAGAGACCCAGTACTTC. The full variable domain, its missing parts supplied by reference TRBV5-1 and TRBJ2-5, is KAGVTQTPRYLIKTRGQQVTLSCSPISGHRSVSWYQQTPGQGLQFLFEYFSETQRNKGNFPGRFSGRQFSNSRSEMNVSTLELGDSALYLCASSLGGIGETQYFGPGTRLLVL.

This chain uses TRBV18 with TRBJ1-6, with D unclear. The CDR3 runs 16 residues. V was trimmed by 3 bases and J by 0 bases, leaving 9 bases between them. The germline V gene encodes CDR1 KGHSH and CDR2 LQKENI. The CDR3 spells CASSPDWSSYNSPLHF. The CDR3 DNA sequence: TGTGCCAGCTCACCCGACTGGAGCTCCTATAATTCACCCCTCCACTTT.

CDR3 in amino acids: CASSSWDRGREQYF. In DNA form, the CDR3 reads TGTGCCAGCAGTTCCTGGGACAGGGGTCGGGAGCAGTACTTC. The rearrangement uses TRBV6-5 and TRBJ2-7, with 10 bases lining up with TRBD1. After removal of 4 bases from V and 7 bases from J, the junction contained 7 bases not matched to a gene. The CDR3 is 14 residues long. CDR1 and CDR2 (germline): MNHEY, SVGAGI.

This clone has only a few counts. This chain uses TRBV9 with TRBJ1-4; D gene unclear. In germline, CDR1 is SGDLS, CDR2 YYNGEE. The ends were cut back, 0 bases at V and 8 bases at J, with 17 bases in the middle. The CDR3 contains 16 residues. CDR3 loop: CASSVANGGRREKLFF. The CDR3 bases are TGTGCCAGCAGCGTAGCTAACGGAGGTAGGAGGGAAAAACTGTTTTTT.

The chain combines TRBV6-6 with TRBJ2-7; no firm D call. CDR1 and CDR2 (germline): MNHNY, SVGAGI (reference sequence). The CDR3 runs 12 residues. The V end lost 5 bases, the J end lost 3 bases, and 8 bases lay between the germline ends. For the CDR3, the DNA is TGTGCCAGCAGTCGACAAGACTACGAGCAGTACTTC. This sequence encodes CASSRQDYEQYF.

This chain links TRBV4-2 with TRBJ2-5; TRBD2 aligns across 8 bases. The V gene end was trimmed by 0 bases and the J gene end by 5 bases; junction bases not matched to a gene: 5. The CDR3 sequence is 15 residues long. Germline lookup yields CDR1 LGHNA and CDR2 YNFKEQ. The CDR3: CASSQEGTSVETQYF. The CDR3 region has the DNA TGTGCCAGCAGCCAAGAGGGGACTAGTGTGGAGACCCAGTACTTC.

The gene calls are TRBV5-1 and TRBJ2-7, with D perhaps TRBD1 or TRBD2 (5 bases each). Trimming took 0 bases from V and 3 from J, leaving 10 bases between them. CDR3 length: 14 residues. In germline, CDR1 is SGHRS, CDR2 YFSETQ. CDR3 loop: CASSLGREFYEQYF. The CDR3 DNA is TGCGCCAGCAGCTTGGGCAGGGAGTTCTACGAGCAGTACTTC. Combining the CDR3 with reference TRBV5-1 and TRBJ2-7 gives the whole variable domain KAGVTQTPRYLIKTRGQQVTLSCSPISGHRSVSWYQQTPGQGLQFLFEYFSETQRNKGNFPGRFSGRQFSNSRSEMNVSTLELGDSALYLCASSLGREFYEQYFGPGTRLTVT.

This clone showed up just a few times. CDR3 coding DNA: TGTGCCAGCAGCTTGAGGACGGTGAACACCGGGGAGCTGTTTTTT. This gives the protein CASSLRTVNTGELFF. This chain connects TRBV13 to TRBJ2-2; D gene unclear. Between the trimmed V and J ends, which lost 3 bases and 1 base, there was a span of 9 bases. Germline V gene data show CDR1 as PRHDT and CDR2 as FYEKMQ (reference sequence). The CDR3 runs to 15 residues.

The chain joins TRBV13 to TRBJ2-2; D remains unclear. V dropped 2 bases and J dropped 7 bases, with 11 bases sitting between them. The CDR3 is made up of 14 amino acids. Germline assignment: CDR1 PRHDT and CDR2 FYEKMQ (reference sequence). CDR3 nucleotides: TGTGCCAGCAGCTTATCTCTTCTTGGCGGGGAGCTGTTTTTT. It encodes CASSLSLLGGELFF.

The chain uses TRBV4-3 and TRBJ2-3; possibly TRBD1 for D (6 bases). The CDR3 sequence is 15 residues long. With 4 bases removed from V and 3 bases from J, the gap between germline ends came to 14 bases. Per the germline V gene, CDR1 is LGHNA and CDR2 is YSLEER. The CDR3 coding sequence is TGCGCCAGCAGCCTACAGGGTAGCAGAACAGATACGCAGTATTTT. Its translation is CASSLQGSRTDTQYF.

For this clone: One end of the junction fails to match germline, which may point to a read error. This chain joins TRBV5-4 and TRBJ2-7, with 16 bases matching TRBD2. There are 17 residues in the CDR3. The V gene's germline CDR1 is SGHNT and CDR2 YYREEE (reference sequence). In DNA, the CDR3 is TGTGCCAGCAGCCCCGGGACTAGCGGGGGGGCCTCCAACGAGCAGTACTTC. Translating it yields CASSPGTSGGASNEQYF.

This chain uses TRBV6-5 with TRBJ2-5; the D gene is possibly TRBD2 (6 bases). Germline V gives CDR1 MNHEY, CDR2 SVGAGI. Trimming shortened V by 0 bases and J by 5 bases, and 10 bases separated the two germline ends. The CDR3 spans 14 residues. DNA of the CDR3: TGTGCCAGCAGTTACTCGACCGGGAGTGAGACCCAGTACTTC. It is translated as CASSYSTGSETQYF.

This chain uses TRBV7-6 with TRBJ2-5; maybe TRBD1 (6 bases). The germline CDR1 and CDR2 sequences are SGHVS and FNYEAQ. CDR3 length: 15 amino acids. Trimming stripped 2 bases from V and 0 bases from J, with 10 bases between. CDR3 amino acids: CASSLPGVYQETQYF. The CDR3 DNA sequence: TGTGCCAGCAGCTTACCAGGGGTGTACCAAGAGACCCAGTACTTC. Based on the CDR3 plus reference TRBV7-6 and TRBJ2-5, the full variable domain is GAGVSQSPRYKVTKRGQDVALRCDPISGHVSLYWYRQALGQGPEFLTYFNYEAQQDKSGLPNDRFSAERPEGSISTLTIQRTEQRDSAMYRCASSLPGVYQETQYFGPGTRLLVL.

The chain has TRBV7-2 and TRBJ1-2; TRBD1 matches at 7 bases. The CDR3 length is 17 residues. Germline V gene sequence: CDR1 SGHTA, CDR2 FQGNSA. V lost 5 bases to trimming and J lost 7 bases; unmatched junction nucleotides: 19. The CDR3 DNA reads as TGTGCCAGCAGCCCCCGGACGGTGTCAGGGGGATCGAGTGGCTACACCTTC. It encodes CASSPRTVSGGSSGYTF.

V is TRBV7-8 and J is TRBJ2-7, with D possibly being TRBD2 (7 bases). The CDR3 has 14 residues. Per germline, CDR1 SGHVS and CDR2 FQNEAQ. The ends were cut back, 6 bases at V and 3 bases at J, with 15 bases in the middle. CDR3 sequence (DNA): TGTGCCAGCAGACTGGGGGGGGACATCTACGAGCAGTACTTC. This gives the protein CASRLGGDIYEQYF. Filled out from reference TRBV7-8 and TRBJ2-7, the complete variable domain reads GAGVSQSPRYKVAKRGQDVALRCDPISGHVSLFWYQQALGQGPEFLTYFQNEAQLDKSGLPSDRFFAERPEGSVSTLKIQRTQQEDSAVYLCASRLGGDIYEQYFGPGTRLTVT.

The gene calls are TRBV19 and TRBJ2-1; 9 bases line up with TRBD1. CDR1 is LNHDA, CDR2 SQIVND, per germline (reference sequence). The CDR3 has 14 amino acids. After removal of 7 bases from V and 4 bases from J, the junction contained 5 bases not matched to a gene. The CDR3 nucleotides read TGTGCCAGTAAGGAGGGACAGGGTTACAATGAGCAGTTCTTC. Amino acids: CASKEGQGYNEQFF.

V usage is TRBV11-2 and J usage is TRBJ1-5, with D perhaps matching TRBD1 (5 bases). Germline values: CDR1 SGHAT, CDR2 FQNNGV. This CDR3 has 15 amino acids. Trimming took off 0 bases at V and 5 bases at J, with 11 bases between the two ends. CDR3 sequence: CASSLDGAAYQPQHF. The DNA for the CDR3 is TGTGCCAGCAGCTTAGATGGGGCAGCTTATCAGCCCCAGCATTTT.